Below, 15 T cell receptor beta chains from the same sample are listed, as sequenced in a study of CD8 T cells in Susac syndrome. The RNA input was about 0.5 to 1 ug, and it was reverse transcribed with random hexamers. MiXCR was run by TCRdb on the immunoSEQ multiplex PCR reads, yielding one entry per CDR3 protein. This sample has roughly 190,000 distinct CDR3 sequences, with around 95% found just once. Sequencing was carried out using CD8+ T cells from PBMCs. Source of these receptors: a human donor with Susac syndrome.

V gene TRBV7-9 combines with J gene TRBJ2-7; tentatively, D is TRBD1 (5 bases). Germline V CDR1 and CDR2: SEHNR, FQNEAQ (reference sequence). The CDR3 has 13 residues. The ends were cut back, 0 bases at V and 7 bases at J, with 10 bases in the middle. This CDR3 reads CASSLAREGEQYF. In nucleotides, the CDR3 is TGTGCCAGCAGCTTAGCCAGGGAAGGGGAGCAGTACTTC.

V gene TRBV3-1 combines with J gene TRBJ2-1; TRBD2 aligns across 8 bases. From germline, CDR1 is LGHDT and CDR2 YNNKEL (reference sequence). The CDR3 covers 16 residues. The V gene end was trimmed by 0 bases and the J gene end by 8 bases; junction bases not matched to a gene: 9. This chain's CDR3 is CASSQDSGGSIDEQFF. CDR3 in DNA: TGTGCCAGCAGCCAAGACAGCGGGGGTTCTATCGATGAGCAGTTCTTC.

This clonotype was detected once. J is TRBJ1-1 and V is TRBV28; D is unclear. CDR1 and CDR2 from the germline V gene are MDHEN and SYDVKM. V dropped 3 bases and J dropped 2 bases, with 10 bases sitting between them. CDR3 length: 14 residues. The CDR3 DNA sequence: TGTGCCAGCAGTTTCGTCGGAGGCAACACTGAAGCTTTCTTT. Its translation: CASSFVGGNTEAFF.

This CDR3 reads CATSRARTGAAEQFF. Here the CDR3 DNA reads TGTGCCACCAGCAGAGCTCGGACAGGGGCCGCCGAGCAGTTCTTC. The chain uses TRBV15 and TRBJ2-1; 9 bases fit TRBD1. CDR3 length equals 15 residues. Per the germline V gene, CDR1 is LNHNV and CDR2 is YYDKDF (reference sequence). Germline trimming cut 1 base from V and 10 bases from J; bases unmatched to any gene: 8. The full variable domain, in which reference TRBV15 and TRBJ2-1 provide the parts outside the CDR3, is DAMVIQNPRYQVTQFGKPVTLSCSQTLNHNVMYWYQQKSSQAPKLLFHYYDKDFNNEADTPDNFQSRRPNTSFCFLDIRSPGLGDTAMYLCATSRARTGAAEQFFGPGTRLTVL.

This clonotype was seen a single time. The rearrangement joins TRBV29-1 to TRBJ1-2, with D possibly being TRBD1 (5 bases). CDR3 length: 17 amino acids. Trimming shortened V by 4 bases and J by 5 bases, and 26 bases separated the two germline ends. Germline CDR1 is SQVTM and CDR2 is ANQGSEA. The CDR3 region has the DNA TGCAGCGTTGTCCTTTACATAACAGGAGAAAGGGAGTATGGCTACACCTTC. Its translation is CSVVLYITGEREYGYTF.

This clonotype has a single count. The chain carries TRBV23-1 and TRBJ2-2; TRBD1 matches at 7 bases. TRBV23-1 is known as an ORF, though its function is uncertain. V lost 8 bases to trimming and J lost 4 bases; unmatched junction nucleotides: 7. This CDR3 has 14 amino acids. Here the CDR3 DNA reads TGCGCCAGCGGCCACACAGGGGTCACCGGGGAGCTGTTTTTT. As protein: CASGHTGVTGELFF.

This chain joins TRBV15 and TRBJ2-3; 7 bases agree with TRBD1. The CDR3 is made up of 15 amino acids. The germline V gene encodes CDR1 LNHNV and CDR2 YYDKDF (reference sequence). V dropped 3 bases and J dropped 6; count of bases not matched to a gene: 9. CDR3 residues: CATSSERQGADTQYF. CDR3 DNA sequence: TGTGCCACCAGCAGTGAAAGACAGGGTGCCGATACGCAGTATTTT.

The J gene is TRBJ2-5, the V gene TRBV5-4; D call uncertain. Between the trimmed V and J ends, which lost 0 bases and 7 bases, there was a span of 10 bases. In germline, CDR1 is SGHNT, CDR2 YYREEE (reference sequence). The CDR3 runs to 13 residues. The CDR3 loop reads CASSLDSVGTQYF. The CDR3 DNA reads TGTGCCAGCAGCTTGGACTCCGTGGGGACCCAGTACTTC. Variable domain in full (rest from reference TRBV5-4 and TRBJ2-5): ETGVTQSPTHLIKTRGQQVTLRCSSQSGHNTVSWYQQALGQGPQFIFQYYREEENGRGNFPPRFSGLQFPNYSSELNVNALELDDSALYLCASSLDSVGTQYFGPGTRLLVL.

This chain uses TRBV7-2 with TRBJ2-3; 7 bases match TRBD1. In germline, CDR1 is SGHTA, CDR2 FQGNSA. The junction had 10 bases not matched to a gene; V was cut back by 5 bases and J by 2 bases. The CDR3 consists of 16 residues. This CDR3 reads CASSPQPGQLTDTQYF. CDR3 nucleotides: TGTGCCAGCAGCCCACAACCGGGACAGCTCACAGATACGCAGTATTTT.

J is TRBJ2-5 and V is TRBV18, with TRBD2 as a possible D gene (5 bases). This CDR3 contains 12 residues. Germline CDR1 reads KGHSH; CDR2 reads LQKENI. Trimming cost V 8 bases and J 5 bases, with 12 bases left between them. The CDR3 reads CASTTGEETQYF. The CDR3 nucleotides read TGTGCCAGCACGACTGGGGAGGAGACCCAGTACTTC.

V and J are TRBV7-9 and TRBJ1-1; D may be TRBD1 (5 bases). Trimming removed 0 bases from V and 4 bases from J, with 9 bases in between. This CDR3 spans 14 amino acids. CDR1 and CDR2 from the germline V gene are SEHNR and FQNEAQ (reference sequence). In DNA, the CDR3 is TGTGCCAGCAGCTTAGCCACGGGGCTCACTGAAGCTTTCTTT. Translating gives CASSLATGLTEAFF.

This chain connects TRBV12-3 or TRBV12-4 to TRBJ2-1; 11 bases map to TRBD1. Trimming took 5 bases from V and 5 from J; bases not matched to a gene: 5. The CDR3 is made up of 15 amino acids. The CDR3 spells CASSPDRGPDNEQFF. DNA for the CDR3: TGTGCCAGCAGTCCGGACAGGGGGCCTGACAATGAGCAGTTCTTC.

The gene calls are TRBV6-5 and TRBJ2-5, with D possibly called TRBD1 or TRBD2 (5 bases each). This CDR3 has 14 residues. Trimming left V 3 bases short and J 5 bases short, with 13 bases between. Germline loops: CDR1 MNHEY, CDR2 SVGAGI. CDR3 loop: CASSYFGGSETQYF. The CDR3 DNA reads as TGTGCCAGCAGTTATTTTGGGGGTTCGGAGACCCAGTACTTC.

This chain uses TRBV6-4 with TRBJ1-3; D is unclear. The germline CDR1 and CDR2 sequences are MRHNA and SNTAGT. The CDR3 has 12 residues. V lost 3 bases and J lost 2, with 2 bases in between. CDR3 in DNA: TGTGCCAGCAGTGAAACTGGAAACACCATATATTTT. It specifies CASSETGNTIYF.

Only one count was recorded for this clonotype. V usage is TRBV2 and J usage is TRBJ2-3; the D gene is possibly TRBD1 (6 bases). V lost 5 bases, J lost 4 bases, and 16 bases lay in between. The CDR3 loop spans 15 amino acids. Germline CDR1 and CDR2: SNHLY and FYNNEI. The CDR3 protein is CASSTGSVFADTQYF. The DNA of the CDR3 is TGTGCCAGCAGTACAGGGTCAGTTTTTGCAGATACGCAGTATTTT.